The 29 T cell receptor beta chains presented below share a single source sample, sequenced in a study of CXCR3-negative and CXCR3-positive naive CD8 T cells. With UMI labels, 5' RACE was used to prepare the TRB cDNA libraries. TCRdb reanalyzed the 5' RACE reads and collapses them to one entry per CDR3 protein, without DNA. The specimen's table records around 47,000 distinct CDR3 sequences. The sample taken for sequencing was memory CD8+ T cells from blood. The receptors here all came from a human donor in good health. Some clones in this sample may be carry-over from other donors' samples.

This chain connects TRBV3-1 to TRBJ2-7. CDR1 and CDR2 from the germline V gene are LGHDT and YNNKEL (reference sequence). This CDR3 is built from 15 residues. The chain's CDR3 is CASSQESSSSYEQYF.

The chain employs TRBV14 and TRBJ1-1. Germline assignment: CDR1 SGHDN and CDR2 FVKESK. The CDR3 is made up of 15 amino acids. The CDR3 reads CASSQVAFDNTEAFF.

The chain employs TRBV5-1 and TRBJ2-2. Germline values: CDR1 SGHRS, CDR2 YFSETQ. The CDR3 extends over 13 amino acids. CDR3: CASSWRNTGELFF.

The rearrangement uses TRBV29-1 and TRBJ2-7; the D call of TRBD1 rests on TCRdb alone, since no DNA is present to check it. CDR1 and CDR2 from the germline V gene are SQVTM and ANQGSEA. The CDR3 runs 13 residues. The CDR3 protein is CSATGTGFYEQYF.

V and J are TRBV3-2 and TRBJ2-2; TCRdb picks TRBD1, but there is no DNA to check that call. TRBV3-2 is a pseudogene. This CDR3 spans 17 amino acids. CDR3 amino acids: CASSPDRDSGLPGELFF.

V gene TRBV4-1 combines with J gene TRBJ2-7; TCRdb picks TRBD2, but there is no DNA to check that call. Germline CDR1 reads MGHRA; CDR2 reads YSYEKL. This CDR3 has 16 amino acids. CDR3 protein: CASSSNLRDYSYEQYF.

V is TRBV6-2 or TRBV6-3 and J is TRBJ2-6; the TRBD1 assignment by TCRdb is unverifiable without DNA. The CDR3 is 21 residues long. Germline V lookup: CDR1 MNHEY, CDR2 SVGEGT. This CDR3 reads CASSSLSAGTGVYSGANVLTF.

V usage is TRBV3-2 and J usage is TRBJ2-4; no DNA is available, so the TRBD1 call from TCRdb remains unchecked. TRBV3-2 is classified as a pseudogene. The CDR3 consists of 14 residues. The CDR3: CANAWTGKENIQYF.

The CDR3 loop is CASSYLPGQLYNEQFF. The chain employs TRBV7-2 and TRBJ2-1; TCRdb's D gene call, TRBD1, goes unchecked for lack of DNA. The germline V gene has CDR1 SGHTA and CDR2 FQGNSA. CDR3 length: 16 amino acids.

The chain links TRBV7-9 to TRBJ2-7; TCRdb selects TRBD2, and the lack of DNA leaves this call unchecked. From germline, CDR1 is SEHNR and CDR2 FQNEAQ (reference sequence). This CDR3 is 14 amino acids long. The CDR3 protein is CASSHSKGGYEQYF. Complete variable domain (other parts from reference TRBV7-9 and TRBJ2-7): DTGVSQNPRHKITKRGQNVTFRCDPISEHNRLYWYRQTLGQGPEFLTYFQNEAQLEKSRLLSDRFSAERPKGSFSTLEIQRTEQGDSAMYLCASSHSKGGYEQYFGPGTRLTVT.

The V call is TRBV20-1, the J call TRBJ2-1; TCRdb indicates TRBD2, and absent DNA this call remains unverified. This CDR3 spans 18 amino acids. Germline lookup yields CDR1 DFQATT and CDR2 SNEGSKA (reference sequence). CDR3 residues: CSARSFLLAGDSYNEQFF.

The CDR3 region is CASSEGANEKLFF. The rearrangement links TRBV10-1 to TRBJ1-4. The CDR3 consists of 13 residues. Germline loops: CDR1 WNHNN, CDR2 SYGVQD (reference sequence).

The CDR3 here is CASSQDASKNIQYF. The rearrangement links TRBV4-1 to TRBJ2-4. The germline gives CDR1 MGHRA, CDR2 YSYEKL. This CDR3 has 14 amino acids.

The chain employs TRBV7-6 and TRBJ1-5. The V gene's germline CDR1 is SGHVS and CDR2 FNYEAQ. This CDR3 is built from 14 residues. The chain's CDR3 is CASSLEADNQPQHF.

This chain's CDR3 is CASSLVSEPSYEQYF. The chain links TRBV7-2 to TRBJ2-7. The V gene's germline CDR1 is SGHTA and CDR2 FQGNSA. The CDR3 runs 15 residues.

The rearrangement uses TRBV29-1 and TRBJ2-7. CDR3 size: 15 residues. Germline CDR1 reads SQVTM; CDR2 reads ANQGSEA. The CDR3 here is CSVEVPSSISYEQYF.

V usage is TRBV29-1 and J usage is TRBJ2-2. Germline V CDR1 and CDR2: SQVTM, ANQGSEA. CDR3 length: 12 residues. The CDR3 loop reads CSVERDTGELFF.

The chain is built from TRBV7-6 and TRBJ2-7; lacking DNA, the TRBD1 call made by TCRdb goes unchecked. The CDR3 length is 16 residues. The germline CDR1 and CDR2 sequences are SGHVS and FNYEAQ. The CDR3 protein is CASSLSRAGQSYEQYF.

J is TRBJ2-2 and V is TRBV28; the D call of TRBD1 rests on TCRdb alone, since no DNA is present to check it. There are 13 residues in the CDR3. The germline CDR1 and CDR2 sequences are MDHEN and SYDVKM. The CDR3 loop reads CASSSPPTGELFF.

This chain joins TRBV15 and TRBJ2-2; TCRdb designates TRBD1, a call that cannot be tested without DNA. This CDR3 is built from 19 residues. Germline V lookup: CDR1 LNHNV, CDR2 YYDKDF (reference sequence). CDR3 residues: CATSRVFARDREITGELFF.

The V call is TRBV10-1, the J call TRBJ1-2. The length of the CDR3 is 11 residues. CDR1 is WNHNN, CDR2 SYGVQD, per germline (reference sequence). Here the CDR3 reads CANQGHQGYTF.

This rearrangement joins TRBV6-1 to TRBJ2-7. The CDR3 contains 15 residues. Germline V gives CDR1 MNHNS, CDR2 SASEGT. CDR3 in amino acids: CASADEAGDYYEQYF.

CDR3 region: CASSLTGTRNEQFF. The gene calls are TRBV28 and TRBJ2-1; TCRdb reports TRBD2, a call that lacks DNA to check it against. CDR3 length equals 14 residues. Germline lookup yields CDR1 MDHEN and CDR2 SYDVKM.

The chain uses TRBV20-1 and TRBJ2-1; TCRdb designates TRBD2, a call that cannot be tested without DNA. This CDR3 is 14 amino acids long. Germline V CDR1 and CDR2: DFQATT, SNEGSKA (reference sequence). CDR3 sequence: CSAAFGSGYNEQFF.

The chain joins TRBV12-3 or TRBV12-4 to TRBJ2-1; TCRdb's D gene call, TRBD2, goes unchecked for lack of DNA. This CDR3 comprises 17 residues. The CDR3 region is CASSFPRGAPLNNEQFF.

The chain recombines TRBV27 with TRBJ2-7; TCRdb selects TRBD1, and the lack of DNA leaves this call unchecked. The CDR3 totals 15 residues. Looked up from germline, CDR1 is MNHEY and CDR2 is SMNVEV (reference sequence). CDR3 amino acids: CASSQTTGTSYEQYF.

The rearrangement joins TRBV12-3 or TRBV12-4 to TRBJ1-1; TCRdb selects TRBD1, and the lack of DNA leaves this call unchecked. The length of the CDR3 is 13 residues. This CDR3 reads CATKQGWDTEAFF.

V usage is TRBV11-2 and J usage is TRBJ2-3; TCRdb proposes TRBD1, but this gene call is untestable without DNA. Germline V gives CDR1 SGHAT, CDR2 FQNNGV. The CDR3 length is 16 residues. The CDR3 is CASSLRGQGNTDTQYF. Drawing the rest from reference TRBV11-2 and TRBJ2-3, the complete variable domain is EAGVAQSPRYKIIEKRQSVAFWCNPISGHATLYWYQQILGQGPKLLIQFQNNGVVDDSQLPKDRFSAERLKGVDSTLKIQPAKLEDSAVYLCASSLRGQGNTDTQYFGPGTRLTVL.

The chain carries TRBV28 and TRBJ2-3; no DNA is available, so the TRBD2 call from TCRdb remains unchecked. CDR3 length: 16 residues. Germline CDR1 MDHEN, CDR2 SYDVKM. The CDR3 is CASRPDLSGDTDTQYF. Based on the CDR3 plus reference TRBV28 and TRBJ2-3, the full variable domain is DVKVTQSSRYLVKRTGEKVFLECVQDMDHENMFWYRQDPGLGLRLIYFSYDVKMKEKGDIPEGYSVSREKKERFSLILESASTNQTSMYLCASRPDLSGDTDTQYFGPGTRLTVL.